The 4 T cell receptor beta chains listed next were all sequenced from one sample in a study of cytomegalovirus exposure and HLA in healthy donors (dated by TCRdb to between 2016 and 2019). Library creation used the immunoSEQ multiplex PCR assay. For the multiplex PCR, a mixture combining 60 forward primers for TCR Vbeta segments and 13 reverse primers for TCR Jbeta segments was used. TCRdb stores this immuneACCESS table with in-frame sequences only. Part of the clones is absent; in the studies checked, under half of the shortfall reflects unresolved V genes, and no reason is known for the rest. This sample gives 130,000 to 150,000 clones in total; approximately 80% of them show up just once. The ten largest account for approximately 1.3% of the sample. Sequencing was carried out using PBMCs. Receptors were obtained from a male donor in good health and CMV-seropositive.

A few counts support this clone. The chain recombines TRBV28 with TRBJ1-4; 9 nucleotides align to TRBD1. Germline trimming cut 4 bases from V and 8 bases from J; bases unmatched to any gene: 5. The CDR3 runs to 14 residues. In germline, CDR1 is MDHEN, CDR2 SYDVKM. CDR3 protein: CASSYRGRAEKLFF. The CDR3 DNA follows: TGTGCCAGCAGTTACAGGGGGCGGGCGGAAAAACTGTTTTTT.

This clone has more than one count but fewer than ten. The CDR3 spells CASSLRGLAGEDEQYF. CDR3 nucleotide sequence: TGCGCCAGCAGCTTGCGGGGACTAGCGGGAGAGGACGAGCAGTACTTC. The rearrangement links TRBV5-1 to TRBJ2-7, with 14 bases lining up with TRBD2. The CDR3 consists of 16 residues. The V gene end was trimmed by 1 base and the J gene end by 5 bases; junction bases not matched to a gene: 5. Germline V gene lookup returns CDR1 SGHRS and CDR2 YFSETQ. Together with reference TRBV5-1 and TRBJ2-7, the CDR3 gives the full variable domain: KAGVTQTPRYLIKTRGQQVTLSCSPISGHRSVSWYQQTPGQGLQFLFEYFSETQRNKGNFPGRFSGRQFSNSRSEMNVSTLELGDSALYLCASSLRGLAGEDEQYFGPGTRLTVT.

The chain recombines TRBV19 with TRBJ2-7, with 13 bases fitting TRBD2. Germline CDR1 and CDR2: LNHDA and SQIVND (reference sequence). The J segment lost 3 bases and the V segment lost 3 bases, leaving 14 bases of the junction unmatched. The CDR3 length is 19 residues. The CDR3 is CASSIGTSGTLAAVYEQYF. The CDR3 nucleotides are TGTGCCAGTAGTATTGGGACTAGCGGGACCCTCGCCGCGGTCTACGAGCAGTACTTC.

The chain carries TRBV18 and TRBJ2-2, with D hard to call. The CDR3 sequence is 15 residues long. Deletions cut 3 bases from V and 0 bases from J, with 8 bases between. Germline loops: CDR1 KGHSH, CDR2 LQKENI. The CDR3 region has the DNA TGTGCCAGCTCACCCTCGGTCGCGAACACCGGGGAGCTGTTTTTT. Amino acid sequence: CASSPSVANTGELFF. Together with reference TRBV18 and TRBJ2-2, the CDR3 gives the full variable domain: NAGVMQNPRHLVRRRGQEARLRCSPMKGHSHVYWYRQLPEEGLKFMVYLQKENIIDESGMPKERFSAEFPKEGPSILRIQQVVRGDSAAYFCASSPSVANTGELFFGEGSRLTVL.